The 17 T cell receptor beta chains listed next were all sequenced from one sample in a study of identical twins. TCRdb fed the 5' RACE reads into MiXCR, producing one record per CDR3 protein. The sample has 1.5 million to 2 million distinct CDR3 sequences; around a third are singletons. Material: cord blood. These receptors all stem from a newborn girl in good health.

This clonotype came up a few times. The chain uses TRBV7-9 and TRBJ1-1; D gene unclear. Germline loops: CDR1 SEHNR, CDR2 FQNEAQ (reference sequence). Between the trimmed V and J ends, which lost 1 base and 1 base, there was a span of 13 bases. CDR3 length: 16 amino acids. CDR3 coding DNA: TGTGCCAGCAGCTTAGGAGGGTTGACTGGGAACACTGAAGCTTTCTTT. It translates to CASSLGGLTGNTEAFF.

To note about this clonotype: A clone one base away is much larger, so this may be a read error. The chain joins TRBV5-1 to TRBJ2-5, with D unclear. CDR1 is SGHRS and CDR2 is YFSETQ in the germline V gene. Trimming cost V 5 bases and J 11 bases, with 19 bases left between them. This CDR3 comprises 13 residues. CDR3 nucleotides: TGCGCCAGCAGGTTAACTCCTTACAATGAGCAGTACTTC. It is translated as CASRLTPYNEQYF.

The CDR3 loop is CASSLGGRALYEQYF. In DNA, the CDR3 is TGTGCCAGCAGTTTAGGCGGGAGGGCCCTCTACGAGCAGTACTTC. V and J are TRBV28 and TRBJ2-7, with TRBD2 identical over 9 bases. This CDR3 is built from 15 residues. Per germline, CDR1 MDHEN and CDR2 SYDVKM. Trimming removed 2 bases from V and 3 bases from J; junction bases left unmatched: 5. The full variable domain, with the rest looked up from reference TRBV28 and TRBJ2-7, is DVKVTQSSRYLVKRTGEKVFLECVQDMDHENMFWYRQDPGLGLRLIYFSYDVKMKEKGDIPEGYSVSREKKERFSLILESASTNQTSMYLCASSLGGRALYEQYFGPGTRLTVT.

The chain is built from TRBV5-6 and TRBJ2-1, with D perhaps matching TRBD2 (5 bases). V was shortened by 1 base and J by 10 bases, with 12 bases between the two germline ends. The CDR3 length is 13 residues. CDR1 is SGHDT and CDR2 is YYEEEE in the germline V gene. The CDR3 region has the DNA TGTGCCAGCAGCTTGCCCCGTGACTACGAGCAGTTCTTC. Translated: CASSLPRDYEQFF.

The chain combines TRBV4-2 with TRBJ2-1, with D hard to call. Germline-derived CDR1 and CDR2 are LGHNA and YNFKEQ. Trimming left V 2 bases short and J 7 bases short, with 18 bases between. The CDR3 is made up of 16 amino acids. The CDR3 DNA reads TGTGCCAGCAGCCAAAGGCTCGTAACCAAGGGAAATGAGCAGTTCTTC. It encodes CASSQRLVTKGNEQFF.

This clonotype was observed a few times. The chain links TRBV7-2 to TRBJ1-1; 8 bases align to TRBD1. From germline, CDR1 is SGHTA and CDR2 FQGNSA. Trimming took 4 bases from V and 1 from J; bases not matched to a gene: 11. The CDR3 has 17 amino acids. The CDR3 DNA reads TGTGCCAGCAGCTACAGACAGGGGAGTTGGAAGAACACTGAAGCTTTCTTT. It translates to CASSYRQGSWKNTEAFF.

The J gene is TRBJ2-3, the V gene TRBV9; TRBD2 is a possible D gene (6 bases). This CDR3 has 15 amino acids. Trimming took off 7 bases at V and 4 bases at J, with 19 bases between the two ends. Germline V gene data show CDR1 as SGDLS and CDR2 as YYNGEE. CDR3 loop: CASGLTTSPSDTQYF. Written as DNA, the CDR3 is TGTGCCAGCGGACTTACGACTAGTCCCTCAGATACGCAGTATTTT.

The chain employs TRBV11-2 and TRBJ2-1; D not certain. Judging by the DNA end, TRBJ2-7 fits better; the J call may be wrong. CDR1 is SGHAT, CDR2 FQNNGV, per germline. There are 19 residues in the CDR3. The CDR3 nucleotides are TGTGCCAGCAGCTTTTCGATTTACGGGTTGGTATTCTCCTACAATGAGCAGTACTTC. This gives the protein CASSFSIYGLVFSYNEQYF.

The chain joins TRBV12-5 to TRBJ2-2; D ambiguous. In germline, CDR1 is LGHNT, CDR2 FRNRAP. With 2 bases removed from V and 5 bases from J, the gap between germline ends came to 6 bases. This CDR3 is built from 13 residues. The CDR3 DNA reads TGTGCTAGTGGTTTGCTTTTAACCGGGGAGCTGTTTTTT. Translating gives CASGLLLTGELFF.

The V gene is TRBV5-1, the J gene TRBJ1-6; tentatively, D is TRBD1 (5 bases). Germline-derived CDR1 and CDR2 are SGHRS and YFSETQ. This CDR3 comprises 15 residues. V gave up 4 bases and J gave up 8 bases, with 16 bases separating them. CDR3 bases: TGCGCCAGCAGCGGGTCCGGGACGGCGGATTCACCCCTCCACTTT. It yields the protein CASSGSGTADSPLHF. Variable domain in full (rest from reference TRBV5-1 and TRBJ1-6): KAGVTQTPRYLIKTRGQQVTLSCSPISGHRSVSWYQQTPGQGLQFLFEYFSETQRNKGNFPGRFSGRQFSNSRSEMNVSTLELGDSALYLCASSGSGTADSPLHFGNGTRLTVT.

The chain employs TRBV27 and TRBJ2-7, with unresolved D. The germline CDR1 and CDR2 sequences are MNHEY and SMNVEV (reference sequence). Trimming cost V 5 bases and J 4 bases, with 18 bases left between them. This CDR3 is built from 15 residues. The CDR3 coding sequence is TGTGCCAGCAGTCCCAAGGACGTCCTCAATTACGAGCAGTACTTC. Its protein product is CASSPKDVLNYEQYF.

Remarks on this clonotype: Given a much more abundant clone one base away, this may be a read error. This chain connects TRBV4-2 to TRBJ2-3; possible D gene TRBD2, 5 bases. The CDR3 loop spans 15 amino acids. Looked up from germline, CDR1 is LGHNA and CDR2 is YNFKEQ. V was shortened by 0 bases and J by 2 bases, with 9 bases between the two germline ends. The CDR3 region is CASSQDSDYTDTQYF. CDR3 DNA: TGTGCCAGCAGCCAAGACTCAGACTACACAGATACGCAGTATTTT.

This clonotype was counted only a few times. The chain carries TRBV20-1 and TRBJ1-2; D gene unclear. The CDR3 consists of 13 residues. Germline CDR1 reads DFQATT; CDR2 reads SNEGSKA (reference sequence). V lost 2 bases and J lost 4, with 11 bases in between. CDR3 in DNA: TGCAGTGCTAGACCGGGTCGAAGCTATGGCTACACCTTC. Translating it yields CSARPGRSYGYTF.

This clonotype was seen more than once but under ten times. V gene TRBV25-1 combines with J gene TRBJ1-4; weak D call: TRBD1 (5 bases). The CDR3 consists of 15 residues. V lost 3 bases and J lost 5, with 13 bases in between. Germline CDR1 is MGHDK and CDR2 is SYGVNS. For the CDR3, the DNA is TGTGCCAGCAGTGATTCGGGCAGGGTAAATGAAAAACTGTTTTTT. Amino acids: CASSDSGRVNEKLFF.

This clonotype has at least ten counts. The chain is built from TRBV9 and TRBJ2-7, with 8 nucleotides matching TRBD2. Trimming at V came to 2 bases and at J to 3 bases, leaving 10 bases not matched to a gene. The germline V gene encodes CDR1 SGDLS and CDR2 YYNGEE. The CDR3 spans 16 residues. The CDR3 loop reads CASSVPPGLGIYEQYF. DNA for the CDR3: TGTGCCAGCAGCGTTCCCCCGGGACTAGGTATCTACGAGCAGTACTTC.

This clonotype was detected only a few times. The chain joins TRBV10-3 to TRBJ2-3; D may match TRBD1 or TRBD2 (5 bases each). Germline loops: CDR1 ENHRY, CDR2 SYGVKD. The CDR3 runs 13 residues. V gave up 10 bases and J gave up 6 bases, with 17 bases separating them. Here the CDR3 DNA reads TGTGCCACTGGGGACCAGGGCCGGGATACGCAGTATTTT. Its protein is CATGDQGRDTQYF.

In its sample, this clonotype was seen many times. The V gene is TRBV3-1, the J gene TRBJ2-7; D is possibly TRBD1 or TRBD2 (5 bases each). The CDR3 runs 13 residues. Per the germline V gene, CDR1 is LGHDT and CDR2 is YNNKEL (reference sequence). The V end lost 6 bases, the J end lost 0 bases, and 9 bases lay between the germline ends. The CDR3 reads CASRSGTSYEQYF. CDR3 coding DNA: TGTGCCAGCAGGTCCGGGACCTCCTACGAGCAGTACTTC.